The 19 T cell receptor beta chains in this list originate from one sample, sequenced in a study of shared clonotypes between healthy human individuals. The repertoire was sequenced with immunoSEQ multiplex PCR; TCRdb's copy has only in-frame clones and lacks some. The sample yields some 790,000 clones, roughly 72% seen once. The sequencing input was memory CD4+ T cells sorted from blood. The sample's subset: CD45RA-negative fraction. Every receptor here comes from a woman aged 25-40 years in good health.

The gene calls are TRBV6-1 and TRBJ1-1; no clear D. This CDR3 contains 13 residues. The ends were cut back, 7 bases at V and 0 bases at J, with 9 bases in the middle. Per the germline V gene, CDR1 is MNHNS and CDR2 is SASEGT. CDR3 sequence reads: CASTLSLNTEAFF. The CDR3 coding sequence is TGTGCCAGCACCCTCTCCCTGAACACTGAAGCTTTCTTT.

The chain has TRBV7-7 and TRBJ2-1, with 11 bases identical to TRBD2. This CDR3 has 14 residues. The V segment lost 5 bases and the J segment 8 bases; nucleotides outside the gene matches: 5. CDR1 SSHAT and CDR2 FNYEAQ come from the germline V gene (reference sequence). The CDR3 coding sequence is TGTGCCAGCAGCCCAATAGCGGGAGGGCATGAGCAGTTCTTC. This gives the protein CASSPIAGGHEQFF. Together with reference TRBV7-7 and TRBJ2-1, the CDR3 gives the full variable domain: GAGVSQSPRYKVTKRGQDVTLRCDPISSHATLYWYQQALGQGPEFLTYFNYEAQPDKSGLPSDRFSAERPEGSISTLTIQRTEQRDSAMYRCASSPIAGGHEQFFGPGTRLTVL.

This sequence joins TRBV7-2 and TRBJ1-1, with TRBD1 matching 8 bases. There are 13 residues in the CDR3. V was pared by 2 bases and J by 6 bases, with 2 bases of the junction left unmatched. Germline V gene data show CDR1 as SGHTA and CDR2 as FQGNSA. CDR3: CASSLTTGAEAFF. CDR3 sequence (DNA): TGTGCCAGCAGCTTAACGACAGGGGCTGAAGCTTTCTTT.

The chain has TRBV6-5 and TRBJ2-2; 9 bases map to TRBD2. CDR1 and CDR2 (germline): MNHEY, SVGAGI. CDR3 length equals 15 residues. Trimming removed 2 bases from V and 5 bases from J; junction bases left unmatched: 3. The CDR3 region has the DNA TGTGCCAGCAGTTACGTAGCGGGAGAAACCGGGGAGCTGTTTTTT. It yields the protein CASSYVAGETGELFF.

This clone came up many times. This chain links TRBV19 with TRBJ2-7; D is ambiguous. The CDR3 contains 16 residues. Deletions cut 10 bases from V and 3 bases from J, with 25 bases between. CDR1 and CDR2 from the germline V gene are LNHDA and SQIVND (reference sequence). CDR3 nucleotides: TGTGCCATCATACGCCCGCCGAAATTATGGGGCTACGAGCAGTACTTC. It specifies CAIIRPPKLWGYEQYF.

This chain uses TRBV6-1 with TRBJ1-1; no reliable D call. Germline V CDR1 and CDR2: MNHNS, SASEGT. V gave up 1 base and J gave up 3 bases, with 6 bases separating them. CDR3 length: 13 residues. CDR3 sequence (DNA): TGTGCCAGCAGTGAAGGTCGGTACACTGAAGCTTTCTTT. Residues: CASSEGRYTEAFF.

In its sample, this clone was seen a few times. Mismatch with germline at one junction end may stem from a read error. The gene calls are TRBV28 and TRBJ2-7, with 9 bases matching TRBD2. This CDR3 is built from 14 residues. Per germline, CDR1 MDHEN and CDR2 SYDVKM. The CDR3 DNA sequence: TGTGCCAGCATTTTAAGACTAGCGGAGGGCGAGCAGTACTTC. Its translation: CASILRLAEGEQYF. Filled out from reference TRBV28 and TRBJ2-7, the complete variable domain reads DVKVTQSSRYLVKRTGEKVFLECVQDMDHENMFWYRQDPGLGLRLIYFSYDVKMKEKGDIPEGYSVSREKKERFSLILESASTNQTSMYLCASILRLAEGEQYFGPGTRLTVT.

J is TRBJ1-5 and V is TRBV30; no reliable D call. Trimming took 0 bases from V and 5 from J, leaving 8 bases between them. Germline CDR1 reads GTSNPN; CDR2 reads SVGIG (reference sequence). CDR3 length equals 13 residues. CDR3 sequence: CAWSVGPYQPQHF. As DNA, the CDR3 is TGTGCCTGGAGTGTGGGCCCGTATCAGCCCCAGCATTTT.

This clone was found a few times. The V and J genes are TRBV19 and TRBJ2-3; D is uncertain. CDR3 length: 15 residues. V was pared by 1 base and J by 2 bases, with 10 bases between. Germline assignment: CDR1 LNHDA and CDR2 SQIVND (reference sequence). The chain's CDR3 is CASSIGTRATDTQYF. CDR3 sequence (DNA): TGTGCCAGTAGTATAGGGACCCGGGCCACAGATACGCAGTATTTT.

The V gene is TRBV10-3, the J gene TRBJ1-2; 9 nucleotides agree with TRBD1. V was pared by 9 bases and J by 2 bases, with 19 bases of the junction left unmatched. The CDR3 covers 18 residues. Looked up from germline, CDR1 is ENHRY and CDR2 is SYGVKD. Written as DNA, the CDR3 is TGTGCCATATCCGGGACAGGGAGTCCCAAGAGGGCCAACTATGGCTACACCTTC. Protein sequence: CAISGTGSPKRANYGYTF.

The V call is TRBV5-1, the J call TRBJ2-1; TRBD2 is a possible D gene (5 bases). Per germline, CDR1 SGHRS and CDR2 YFSETQ. With 0 bases removed from V and 0 bases from J, the gap between germline ends came to 13 bases. The CDR3 loop spans 17 amino acids. In nucleotides, the CDR3 is TGCGCCAGCAGCTTGGATACAGCGGTGGGCTCCTACAATGAGCAGTTCTTC. Translation: CASSLDTAVGSYNEQFF.

The genes are TRBV21-1 and TRBJ1-3. TRBV21-1 is labeled a pseudogene. This CDR3 contains 14 residues. The CDR3 sequence: CASSKSGSEDTIYF. The CDR3, as DNA: TGTGCCAGCAGCAAATCAGGATCGGAGGACACCATATATTTT.

Within the sample, this clone is medium-sized (0.01 to 0.1%). The V call is TRBV5-1, the J call TRBJ1-2; D perhaps matches TRBD1 (6 bases). This CDR3 spans 14 amino acids. The V gene lost 0 bases and the J gene lost 5 bases, with 11 bases spanning the gap. Looked up from germline, CDR1 is SGHRS and CDR2 is YFSETQ. Here the CDR3 reads CASSLELQGYGYTF. CDR3 DNA sequence: TGCGCCAGCAGCTTGGAGTTGCAGGGGTATGGCTACACCTTC.

This clone was counted once. This rearrangement joins TRBV29-1 to TRBJ1-1, with TRBD1 matching over 10 bases. CDR1 and CDR2 (germline): SQVTM, ANQGSEA. CDR3 length equals 14 residues. V lost 7 bases, J lost 4 bases, and 9 bases stayed unmatched. For the CDR3, the DNA is TGCAGCGGGGTCCGGGACAGGGGTTCCACTGAAGCTTTCTTT. It yields the protein CSGVRDRGSTEAFF.

This clone was seen a handful of times. This chain links TRBV6-1 with TRBJ2-3; the match to TRBD1 covers 8 bases. The CDR3 runs to 14 residues. V was clipped by 4 bases and J by 8 bases; unmatched bases: 8. Germline loops: CDR1 MNHNS, CDR2 SASEGT. This chain's CDR3 is CASSADRGAGTQYF. The CDR3 bases are TGTGCCAGCAGTGCCGACAGGGGTGCGGGTACGCAGTATTTT.

The chain links TRBV5-4 to TRBJ2-1; possibly TRBD1 for D (8 bases). Germline values: CDR1 SGHNT, CDR2 YYREEE (reference sequence). Deletions cut 0 bases from V and 6 bases from J, with 10 bases between. This CDR3 region has 14 residues. In DNA, the CDR3 is TGTGCCAGCAGCTTGGACAGGGGGGGCAATGAGCAGTTCTTC. This translates into CASSLDRGGNEQFF.

The J gene is TRBJ2-5, the V gene TRBV27; 9 bases map to TRBD2. V dropped 5 bases and J dropped 6; count of bases not matched to a gene: 10. The CDR3 spans 15 residues. Germline CDR1 and CDR2: MNHEY and SMNVEV (reference sequence). CDR3 protein: CASSGSGSGYQTQYF. The CDR3 DNA follows: TGTGCCAGCAGTGGTAGCGGGAGCGGGTACCAGACCCAGTACTTC.

Concerning this clone: This probably arose from a read error, given a far larger clone one base away. The identical CDR3 is also encoded by other nucleotide sequences in the sample. The V and J genes are TRBV7-2 and TRBJ2-7, with TRBD1 as a possible D gene (6 bases). Germline CDR1 reads SGHTA; CDR2 reads FQGNSA. Trimming stripped 0 bases from V and 6 bases from J, with 6 bases between. CDR3 size: 12 residues. The CDR3 loop reads CASSLAGGEQYF. For the CDR3, the DNA is TGTGCCAGCAGCTTAGCAGGGGGCGAGCAGTACTTC.

The rearrangement links TRBV5-5 to TRBJ1-4, with a weak D call TRBD1 (5 bases). The CDR3 is made up of 13 amino acids. V was shortened by 0 bases and J by 8 bases, with 8 bases between the two germline ends. The germline gives CDR1 SGHKS, CDR2 YYEKEE (reference sequence). CDR3: CASSLVGEEKLFF. Written as DNA, the CDR3 is TGTGCCAGCAGCTTGGTGGGGGAGGAAAAACTGTTTTTT.